The 8 T cell receptor beta chains below were found in one sample sequenced in a study of cytomegalovirus exposure and HLA in healthy donors. With 60 Vbeta and 13 Jbeta primers, the PCR was carried out. Clones were read by immunoSEQ multiplex PCR, and TCRdb kept only the in-frame ones, dropping some. The repertoire holds some 180,000 clones, roughly 13% seen once, with under 10% in the top ten. What was sequenced was PBMCs. The origin of the receptors is a man aged 45 to 65 in good health and CMV-seropositive.

The V and J genes are TRBV18 and TRBJ2-3; 9 nucleotides agree with TRBD2. V shed 1 base, J shed 0 bases, and the junction held 11 bases outside the gene matches. The CDR3 extends over 19 amino acids. In germline, CDR1 is KGHSH, CDR2 LQKENI. The DNA for the CDR3 is TGTGCCAGCTCACCACTCCCGGCGGGGGGGTACACTAGCACAGATACGCAGTATTTT. Translating it yields CASSPLPAGGYTSTDTQYF.

The sample holds a few counts of this clone. The J gene is TRBJ2-2, the V gene TRBV28; 8 nucleotides match TRBD1. CDR3 length equals 14 residues. V lost 6 bases and J lost 5; bases outside the gene matches: 5. The germline V gene encodes CDR1 MDHEN and CDR2 SYDVKM. Written as DNA, the CDR3 is TGTGCCAGCAGAGTAACAGGGGGGACCGGGGAGCTGTTTTTT. Translated, it gives CASRVTGGTGELFF.

The chain employs TRBV5-4 and TRBJ1-1, with 9 positions matching TRBD1. V shed 5 bases and J 1 base; nucleotides not matched to a gene: 9. CDR1 is SGHNT and CDR2 is YYREEE in the germline V gene (reference sequence). The CDR3 runs 16 residues. The CDR3 loop is CASRRGQGGRNTEAFF. The CDR3 nucleotides read TGTGCCAGCAGACGGGGACAGGGCGGAAGGAACACTGAAGCTTTCTTT.

This clone was seen a handful of times. The J gene is TRBJ2-2, the V gene TRBV5-8; maybe TRBD2 (6 bases). The V gene's germline CDR1 is SGHTS and CDR2 YDEGEE. Trimming took off 0 bases at V and 4 bases at J, with 16 bases between the two ends. The CDR3 spans 17 residues. Here the CDR3 reads CASSLGGVEKGTGELFF. CDR3 nucleotides: TGTGCCAGCAGCTTGGGGGGGGTGGAAAAGGGCACCGGGGAGCTGTTTTTT. Filled out from reference TRBV5-8 and TRBJ2-2, the complete variable domain reads EAGVTQSPTHLIKTRGQQATLRCSPISGHTSVYWYQQALGLGLQFLLWYDEGEERNRGNFPPRFSGRQFPNYSSELNVNALELEDSALYLCASSLGGVEKGTGELFFGEGSRLTVL.

The chain uses TRBV1 and TRBJ2-5; the D call of TRBD1 is as the table states it, not checked on the DNA. TRBV1 is annotated as a pseudogene. CDR3 length: 14 amino acids. CDR3 residues: CTSSQEGRQETQYF. CDR3 nucleotide sequence: TGCACCAGCAGCCAAGAGGGCAGGCAAGAGACCCAGTACTTC.

The sample holds a few counts of this clone. The CDR3 region has the DNA TGTGCCAGCTCACCGGGGACAGGGGATCCCAATTCACCCCTCCACTTT. It codes for CASSPGTGDPNSPLHF. The chain links TRBV18 to TRBJ1-6, with 10 bases matching TRBD1. CDR3 size: 16 residues. From germline, CDR1 is KGHSH and CDR2 LQKENI. Losses at the gene ends were 3 bases for V and 7 bases for J; bases not matched to a gene: 6.

The chain is built from TRBV10-3 and TRBJ2-2, with D tentatively TRBD1 (6 bases). Trimming pared 4 bases from V and 4 bases from J, leaving 13 bases between. CDR1 is ENHRY, CDR2 SYGVKD, per germline. This CDR3 is 15 amino acids long. Written as DNA, the CDR3 is TGTGCCATCAGTGGCTTAACGACAGGCACCGGGGAGCTGTTTTTT. Translating gives CAISGLTTGTGELFF.

V is TRBV11-2 and J is TRBJ1-2; 7 positions agree with TRBD1. Germline V gene lookup returns CDR1 SGHAT and CDR2 FQNNGV. V trimming: 5 bases; J trimming: 2 bases; junction bases outside the gene matches: 2. This CDR3 spans 13 amino acids. The CDR3 DNA is TGTGCCAGCAGCAGGGACAGCAACTATGGCTACACCTTC. Amino acids: CASSRDSNYGYTF.